This TCR beta chain was sequenced in a study of blood T cells in healthy people across ages (dated by TCRdb to between 2014 and 2016). Looking at the study overall: In model experiments, roughly one uniquely barcoded TCR beta cDNA molecule per two T cells was captured by template switching. Using deep sequencing normalized with unique cDNA molecular identifiers, the study measured how TCR beta repertoire diversity changes with age. Donors were grouped into four age groups: young (average 16 years), middle-aged (about 38), aged (approximately 67) and long-lived (around 82). To avoid experimental bias, donors of different ages were distributed randomly across sequencing lanes. For two donors (one aged 18 to 29 and one aged 80 or older), the study analyzed two additional independent replicas of 1 million unique cDNA reads from the same blood draw.

The approximately 41 donors, aged about 6 to 100 years, were systemically healthy Caucasian individuals from Russia. Around 10 milliliters of peripheral blood were collected from each donor into EDTA-treated Vacutainer tubes. Ficoll-Paque density-gradient centrifugation was used to isolate PBMCs, with at least 6 million obtained per sample. Total RNA, at least 5 micrograms per sample, was extracted from PBMCs with Trizol reagent. For every donor, flow cytometry on a PBMC aliquot measured the percentage of naive CD45RAhigh/CD27high T cells. The method was 5' RACE. Sequencing was performed on an Illumina HiSeq 2500. The second PCR ran for roughly 6 to 11 cycles and used a J-beta primer mix along with a sample-barcoded 5' primer. A unique molecular identifier was introduced onto each TCR beta cDNA molecule by a template-switch 5' adaptor carrying 12 random nucleotides. Each sample yielded at least 3 million CDR3-containing paired-end reads. The Mint cDNA synthesis kit, primed by a TRBC-specific oligonucleotide, was used to synthesize first-strand cDNA from all RNA. All cDNA was treated with uracil-DNA glycosylase and then went through a first 18-cycle PCR with the universal primers M1SS and BC2_uni_R. For the original study's pipeline: Normalization of each sample was performed by random selection of 1 million high-quality reads, each carrying a distinct molecular identifier. Reads sharing molecular identifiers were discarded rather than binned into consensus sequences. MiTCR, set to a Q25 quality threshold and the strictest error-elimination algorithm, was used for CDR3 identification, clonotype clustering and error correction. A nonparametric unseen species model with Euler transformation was used to estimate a lower bound on total TCR beta diversity. TCRdb reprocessed the public reads (quality trimming at Q25 with fastp, clone calling with MiXCR) and kept in-frame beta chains. Rows with a matching CDR3 protein are joined into one entry that keeps the most common DNA and genes. These V and J calls rely on TCRdb rather than the paper's analysis. Counted in this sample were more than 1 million distinct CDR3 sequences; around 43% of them appeared once. Approximately 17% of the sample lies in the top ten.

The investigation overall reported the following: A strong correlation was found between observed TCR beta diversity and the percentage of naive T cells measured by flow cytometry. Total diversity estimates from one million sequenced T cells were considered lower bounds and underestimates. Compared with the aged group, more naive CD4+ T cells, fewer expanded clones and increased TCR diversity were shown by the long-lived group, suggesting age selection. Bulk unsorted PBMC profiling prevented conclusive comparison of naive and antigen-experienced compartments. As age increased, observed TCR beta diversity per million T cells dropped in a roughly linear way, and a significant reduction was already evident by age about 40. Donor CMV infection status was unknown, potentially confounding age-related changes in expanded clonotypes.

Inclusive of the bounding cysteine and phenylalanine, the CDR3 is 14 residues long. The only DNA kept is the CDR3, 42 bases in frame from the first base. The germline V gene encodes CDR1 SGHTA and CDR2 FQGNSA. This clonotype is a singleton in its sample. No cognate antigen has been identified for it. One end of the junction is discordant with germline, which a read error may explain. The specimen was blood. The TCR comes from a woman in her fifties or sixties in good health. This sequence uses TRBV7-2 and TRBJ1-1; the D gene cannot be resolved reliably. The nucleotide sequence is TGTGCCAGCAGCTACCCGGGTTGGGTAACTGGAGCTTTCTTT. Its amino acids are CASSYPGWVTGAFF.